This T cell receptor (beta chain) was identified in a study of blood T cell repertoires in COVID-19. Study summary: The United States, Italy and Spain were the sources of the acute and convalescent COVID-19 samples. Sources were T cells, B-cell-depleted T cells, or PBMCs; the material itself was cDNA or gDNA.

The V gene end was trimmed by 6 bases and the J gene end by 5 bases; junction bases not matched to a gene: 18. CDR3 length equals 18 residues. Germline V gives CDR1 MGHRA, CDR2 YSYEKL. In the authors' workflow: How many nucleated cells were present was estimated from reference gene primer amplification. Sequencing used immunoSEQ multiplex PCR; TCRdb keeps in-frame clones, though not all of them. V and J calls and clone size follow that table, whereas D and trimming were derived from the DNA. This sample has a few hundred thousand clones, with around 90% found just once. Only one count was recorded for this clone.

The rearrangement links TRBV4-1 to TRBJ2-5; 10 bases line up with TRBD1. Sequenced input: peripheral blood. The TCR comes from a man between 18 and 35 years old with active or convalescent COVID-19. The CDR3 is CASSSGTGALQVWETQYF. Here the CDR3 DNA reads TGCGCCAGCAGTTCCGGGACAGGGGCCCTCCAGGTGTGGGAGACCCAGTACTTC.